This TCR beta chain was captured by sequencing in a study of cytotoxic CD8 clonotypes in ibrutinib-treated CLL. Regarding the study as a whole: Baseline levels were approached again at progression, after clonality had risen at ibrutinib response. While tracking circulating CD8+ T-cell counts, baseline clonality exceeded that of age-matched healthy donors.

TCRdb's table, derived via immunoSEQ multiplex PCR, lists solely in-frame clones and lacks some. Among 330,000 or so clones listed, over 55% were seen once. The germline V gene has CDR1 SGHAT and CDR2 FQNNGV. The ends lost 6 bases at V and 2 bases at J; junction bases unmatched: 7. The CDR3 is made up of 15 amino acids. This clone showed up just a few times. No antigen is known for it. The source was PBMCs, collected after 36 months of ibrutinib treatment. The TCR comes from a human donor with chronic lymphocytic leukemia. The chain carries TRBV11-2 and TRBJ2-1; the match to TRBD2 covers 7 bases. CDR3 in DNA: TGTGCCAGCAGTAAGGATGCGGGAGCCTACAATGAGCAGTTCTTC. Protein sequence: CASSKDAGAYNEQFF.